Below are 29 T cell receptor beta chains sequenced from a single sample in a study of T cells after yellow fever vaccination. TCRdb reprocessed the 5' RACE reads with MiXCR, giving one entry per CDR3 protein. The repertoire holds some 500,000 distinct CDR3 sequences, with 13% as singletons. Specimen: PBMCs, collected on the day of the yellow fever booster vaccination. These receptors were obtained from a man under 40 who received the YFV17D yellow fever vaccine.

This clonotype was detected only a few times. V usage is TRBV7-2 and J usage is TRBJ2-2; 11 bases fit TRBD2. Germline loops: CDR1 SGHTA, CDR2 FQGNSA. V dropped 5 bases and J dropped 6; count of bases not matched to a gene: 8. There are 16 residues in the CDR3. The CDR3 region has the DNA TGTGCCAGCAGCCTCGGGACTAGCGGATCCGCCGGGGAGCTGTTTTTT. Protein sequence: CASSLGTSGSAGELFF.

This clonotype was detected many times. The chain has TRBV20-1 and TRBJ2-7, with TRBD1 as a possible D gene (6 bases). Germline CDR1 reads DFQATT; CDR2 reads SNEGSKA (reference sequence). The CDR3 is 13 amino acids. The V gene lost 3 bases and the J gene lost 2 bases, with 11 bases spanning the gap. The CDR3 DNA sequence: TGCAGTGCTAGTTGGGGGCTTCCCTACGAGCAGTACTTC. Its protein product is CSASWGLPYEQYF.

The V and J genes are TRBV5-6 and TRBJ2-7, with 9 bases that match TRBD1. With 6 bases clipped from V and 3 bases from J, the junction kept 7 bases outside the gene matches. CDR1 SGHDT and CDR2 YYEEEE come from the germline V gene. There are 14 residues in the CDR3. Here the CDR3 reads CASTTGTGFYEQYF. CDR3 sequence (DNA): TGTGCCAGCACCACCGGGACAGGGTTCTACGAGCAGTACTTC.

At least ten counts were recorded for this clonotype. V usage is TRBV7-2 and J usage is TRBJ1-2; unclear D gene. The CDR3 length is 13 residues. Germline-derived CDR1 and CDR2 are SGHTA and FQGNSA. V was trimmed by 0 bases and J by 3 bases, leaving 5 bases between them. CDR3 loop: CASSLARDYGYTF. DNA of the CDR3: TGTGCCAGCAGCTTAGCACGAGACTATGGCTACACCTTC.

V gene TRBV3-1 combines with J gene TRBJ2-2; D is possibly TRBD1 or TRBD2 (5 bases each). The CDR3 totals 13 residues. Germline CDR1 is LGHDT and CDR2 is YNNKEL (reference sequence). The V and J ends lost 2 bases and 8 bases respectively, with 9 bases between them. CDR3 DNA: TGTGCCAGCAGCCAATTCGAGGGGGGGGAGCTGTTTTTT. Translating it yields CASSQFEGGELFF. The entire variable domain, with the rest obtained from reference TRBV3-1 and TRBJ2-2, is as follows: DTAVSQTPKYLVTQMGNDKSIKCEQNLGHDTMYWYKQDSKKFLKIMFSYNNKELIINETVPNRFSPKSPDKAHLNLHINSLELGDSAVYFCASSQFEGGELFFGEGSRLTVL.

The table lists this clonotype with a few counts. The chain is built from TRBV27 and TRBJ1-1, with D hard to call. Germline loops: CDR1 MNHEY, CDR2 SMNVEV (reference sequence). The V gene lost 4 bases and the J gene lost 4 bases, with 16 bases spanning the gap. This CDR3 spans 15 amino acids. CDR3 DNA sequence: TGTGCCAGCAGTTATTACCATCGTAGTCTCACTGAAGCTTTCTTT. Its translation: CASSYYHRSLTEAFF.

As DNA, the CDR3 is TGTGCCTGGAGTGTAATGGCAGGCCTGAAAGAGACCCAGTACTTC. The encoded protein is CAWSVMAGLKETQYF. V is TRBV30 and J is TRBJ2-5, with unresolved D. CDR1 and CDR2 (germline): GTSNPN, SVGIG (reference sequence). Trimming left V 0 bases short and J 3 bases short, with 14 bases between. The CDR3 extends over 15 amino acids.

This chain connects TRBV5-1 to TRBJ1-3; weak D call: TRBD1 (6 bases). Trimming left V 0 bases short and J 7 bases short, with 14 bases between. This CDR3 spans 15 amino acids. CDR1 SGHRS and CDR2 YFSETQ come from the germline V gene. CDR3 sequence reads: CASSLEAEGGNTIYF. CDR3 DNA: TGCGCCAGCAGCTTGGAGGCTGAGGGGGGGAACACCATATATTTT.

V and J are TRBV6-1 and TRBJ2-7, with 11 bases lining up with TRBD1. Germline V lookup: CDR1 MNHNS, CDR2 SASEGT. The CDR3 has 15 amino acids. After removal of 5 bases from V and 5 bases from J, the junction contained 8 bases not matched to a gene. The CDR3 here is CASSPRDRGNHEQYF. The CDR3 DNA sequence: TGTGCCAGCAGTCCCCGGGACAGGGGGAACCACGAGCAGTACTTC.

This clonotype was detected only a few times. The V call is TRBV5-1, the J call TRBJ2-7; D assignment may be TRBD1 or TRBD2 (5 bases each). Trimming removed 3 bases at V and 0 bases at J, with 13 bases between. Per the germline V gene, CDR1 is SGHRS and CDR2 is YFSETQ. There are 15 residues in the CDR3. CDR3 residues: CASSSGTRSSYEQYF. CDR3 sequence (DNA): TGCGCCAGCAGCTCCGGGACGCGGAGCTCCTACGAGCAGTACTTC.

This clonotype turned up a few times. The V gene is TRBV27, the J gene TRBJ2-1, with 10 bases lining up with TRBD2. V was pared by 5 bases and J by 0 bases, with 7 bases of the junction left unmatched. Germline-derived CDR1 and CDR2 are MNHEY and SMNVEV (reference sequence). The CDR3 is 17 residues long. The CDR3: CASSLPSSGSSYNEQFF. The CDR3 DNA is TGTGCCAGCAGTCTCCCCTCTAGCGGGAGCTCCTACAATGAGCAGTTCTTC.

The V call is TRBV20-1, the J call TRBJ2-2; no clear D. The V and J ends lost 5 bases and 5 bases respectively, with 9 bases between them. The CDR3 loop spans 12 amino acids. Germline V lookup: CDR1 DFQATT, CDR2 SNEGSKA (reference sequence). This CDR3 reads CSAEENTGELFF. The CDR3 nucleotides read TGCAGTGCTGAAGAAAATACCGGGGAGCTGTTTTTT.

This clonotype was counted ten times or more. V is TRBV5-1 and J is TRBJ1-5; D is unresolved. Germline assignment: CDR1 SGHRS and CDR2 YFSETQ. V lost 4 bases, J lost 7 bases, and 12 bases lay in between. This CDR3 is built from 13 residues. The chain's CDR3 is CASSEGPGQPQHF. Here the CDR3 DNA reads TGCGCCAGCAGCGAAGGTCCCGGGCAGCCCCAGCATTTT.

The J gene is TRBJ2-3, the V gene TRBV3-1, with D uncertain. The V end was cut by 10 bases, the J end by 2 bases, with 16 bases between. The CDR3 runs 14 residues. The germline gives CDR1 LGHDT, CDR2 YNNKEL (reference sequence). CDR3 bases: TGTGCCACCGGGTGGACCGGACCCACAGATACGCAGTATTTT. This codes for CATGWTGPTDTQYF.

The chain links TRBV7-2 to TRBJ2-2, with no clear D. Germline values: CDR1 SGHTA, CDR2 FQGNSA. The CDR3 has 13 amino acids. Trimming left V 5 bases short and J 5 bases short, with 9 bases between. The CDR3 loop reads CASSAPGTGELFF. The CDR3 nucleotides read TGTGCCAGCAGCGCCCCCGGGACCGGGGAGCTGTTTTTT.

This clonotype was recorded at least ten times. The chain has TRBV7-2 and TRBJ2-7; D gene uncertain. Germline lookup yields CDR1 SGHTA and CDR2 FQGNSA. V lost 1 base and J 0 bases, leaving 10 bases between the germline ends. This CDR3 contains 15 residues. The CDR3 DNA sequence: TGTGCCAGCAGCTTAGGTTTGGGCAGCTCCTACGAGCAGTACTTC. Protein sequence: CASSLGLGSSYEQYF.

The chain is built from TRBV4-3 and TRBJ2-6, with a tentative D call TRBD1 (6 bases). Germline V CDR1 and CDR2: LGHNA, YSLEER. This CDR3 is 20 amino acids long. V was cut by 0 bases and J by 0 bases, with 18 bases left in between. The CDR3 DNA follows: TGCGCCAGCAGCCAAGATATAGGGGGAACCGCGGCCTCTGGGGCCAACGTCCTGACTTTC. Translation gives CASSQDIGGTAASGANVLTF.

This clonotype has a handful of counts. This rearrangement joins TRBV20-1 to TRBJ2-5; D is possibly TRBD1 or TRBD2 (6 bases each). V lost 3 bases and J 4 bases, leaving 21 bases between the germline ends. The germline gives CDR1 DFQATT, CDR2 SNEGSKA (reference sequence). CDR3 length equals 16 residues. CDR3 protein: CSASHHEGGLRETQYF. DNA for the CDR3: TGCAGTGCTAGTCACCACGAGGGGGGCCTGAGAGAGACCCAGTACTTC.

This clonotype showed up just a few times. The rearrangement links TRBV12-3 or TRBV12-4 to TRBJ2-7; D may be TRBD2 (6 bases). V lost 4 bases, J lost 0 bases, and 10 bases lay in between. The CDR3 runs 14 residues. This CDR3 reads CASSYGTPSYEQYF. CDR3 sequence (DNA): TGTGCCAGCAGTTACGGGACTCCCTCCTACGAGCAGTACTTC.

This clonotype was recorded at least ten times. The chain links TRBV12-3 or TRBV12-4 to TRBJ2-3; 8 bases are shared with TRBD1. The CDR3 runs 13 residues. The V gene end was trimmed by 6 bases and the J gene end by 4 bases; junction bases not matched to a gene: 3. CDR3 sequence (DNA): TGTGCCAGCAGGCCAGGGGGCCCAGATACGCAGTATTTT. It is translated as CASRPGGPDTQYF.

This clonotype showed up just a few times. The gene calls are TRBV20-1 and TRBJ1-4, with TRBD1 matching over 9 bases. The ends lost 6 bases at V and 6 bases at J; junction bases unmatched: 5. CDR3 length equals 13 residues. Germline V gives CDR1 DFQATT, CDR2 SNEGSKA (reference sequence). The chain's CDR3 is CSAQTGGYEKLFF. DNA for the CDR3: TGCAGTGCCCAGACAGGGGGATATGAAAAACTGTTTTTT.

The rearrangement uses TRBV4-3 and TRBJ2-1; TRBD1 aligns across 8 bases. CDR1 and CDR2 from the germline V gene are LGHNA and YSLEER. V was pared by 1 base and J by 5 bases, with 13 bases of the junction left unmatched. The CDR3 extends over 18 amino acids. CDR3 nucleotides: TGCGCCAGCAGCCAAGGACTAGGACAGGGCCCACTTGACAATGAGCAGTTCTTC. It encodes CASSQGLGQGPLDNEQFF.

This chain connects TRBV5-6 to TRBJ2-1, with D unresolved. This CDR3 comprises 11 residues. Germline V gives CDR1 SGHDT, CDR2 YYEEEE. Trimming removed 5 bases from V and 5 bases from J, with 5 bases in between. For the CDR3, the DNA is TGTGCCAGCAGTTCTAACAATGAGCAGTTCTTC. It yields the protein CASSSNNEQFF.

This clonotype occurred a few times. The J gene is TRBJ2-1, the V gene TRBV5-6, with D possibly TRBD2 on 7 matching bases. The germline V gene encodes CDR1 SGHDT and CDR2 YYEEEE. CDR3 size: 14 residues. V was clipped by 7 bases and J by 5 bases, with 16 bases between them. CDR3 sequence (DNA): TGTGCCAGCTCTGGGGGGGGGGCCAACAATGAGCAGTTCTTC. Residues: CASSGGGANNEQFF.

There are a few counts of this clonotype. V is TRBV20-1 and J is TRBJ1-2; D not certain. Trimming removed 2 bases at V and 5 bases at J, with 9 bases between. The CDR3 is 12 amino acids. In germline, CDR1 is DFQATT, CDR2 SNEGSKA (reference sequence). CDR3 bases: TGCAGTGCTAGAACAGCTTCGTATGGCTACACCTTC. Translating it yields CSARTASYGYTF.

This clonotype was counted many times. The J gene is TRBJ2-5, the V gene TRBV7-2, with D possibly matching TRBD1 (6 bases). Germline CDR1 SGHTA, CDR2 FQGNSA. This CDR3 region has 11 residues. V lost 8 bases and J 2 bases, leaving 6 bases between the germline ends. The CDR3 coding sequence is TGTGCCAGCGGGACACAAGAGACCCAGTACTTC. It yields the protein CASGTQETQYF.

The chain has TRBV7-7 and TRBJ1-4; perhaps TRBD1 as D (6 bases). The V end was cut by 6 bases, the J end by 6 bases, with 14 bases between. The CDR3 loop spans 14 amino acids. Germline CDR1 SSHAT, CDR2 FNYEAQ (reference sequence). The CDR3 bases are TGTGCCAGCAGTTACTGGGACAAAGATGAAAAACTGTTTTTT. Protein sequence: CASSYWDKDEKLFF.

This clonotype showed up just a few times. CDR3 sequence reads: CASSTRQGADTQYF. The CDR3 bases are TGTGCCAGTAGTACCAGACAGGGGGCGGATACGCAGTATTTT. This chain uses TRBV19 with TRBJ2-3, with 10 nucleotides matching TRBD1. V was pared by 4 bases and J by 6 bases, with 4 bases of the junction left unmatched. The CDR3 is made up of 14 amino acids. Germline V gene data show CDR1 as LNHDA and CDR2 as SQIVND (reference sequence).

The sample holds a few counts of this clonotype. This chain links TRBV18 with TRBJ1-6, with a tentative D call TRBD1 (6 bases). The germline V gene has CDR1 KGHSH and CDR2 LQKENI. V was shortened by 3 bases and J by 7 bases, with 7 bases between the two germline ends. CDR3 length: 13 amino acids. The CDR3 nucleotides read TGTGCCAGCTCACCCGGACAGAATTCACCCCTCCACTTT. Translation: CASSPGQNSPLHF.